One sample yielded the 21 T cell receptor beta chains listed below, sequenced in a study of T-cell memory formation after mild COVID-19. Each CDR3 protein gets one entry after TCRdb re-called the 5' RACE reads with MiXCR. The profile shows roughly 410,000 distinct CDR3 sequences, 24% of them singletons. The material sequenced was PBMCs or a T cell subset sorted from them (not recorded which). These receptors came from an adult woman who had mild COVID-19 (a few samples of this study predate the infection). Cell type and time point are not known.

This clonotype was seen only a few times. This sequence joins TRBV12-3 or TRBV12-4 and TRBJ2-7; possible D gene TRBD2, 6 bases. Deletions cut 2 bases from V and 6 bases from J, with 11 bases between. The CDR3 has 13 amino acids. This chain's CDR3 is CASSLPGGREQYF. In DNA, the CDR3 is TGTGCCAGCAGTTTACCCGGGGGTCGCGAGCAGTACTTC.

The chain uses TRBV6-2 or TRBV6-3 and TRBJ2-5; 10 bases line up with TRBD2. The V and J ends lost 7 bases and 3 bases, in that order; junction bases with no gene match: 8. The CDR3 has 15 residues. Per germline, CDR1 MNHEY and CDR2 SVGEGT. The CDR3 reads CASTPGLAEKETQYF. Written as DNA, the CDR3 is TGTGCCAGCACCCCCGGACTAGCGGAAAAAGAGACCCAGTACTTC.

This chain joins TRBV19 and TRBJ1-1; TRBD1 aligns across 8 bases. CDR1 and CDR2 from the germline V gene are LNHDA and SQIVND (reference sequence). Trimming at V came to 0 bases and at J to 10 bases, leaving 10 bases not matched to a gene. This CDR3 region has 15 residues. The CDR3 DNA reads TGTGCCAGTAGTATAGATTATATGGCAGGGGGCAGAGCTTTCTTT. This sequence encodes CASSIDYMAGGRAFF.

This clonotype occurred a few times. The CDR3 protein is CASSLQTGHEAFF. CDR3 sequence (DNA): TGTGCCAGCAGTTTACAGACGGGGCATGAAGCTTTCTTT. The genes are TRBV7-8 and TRBJ1-1; possible D gene TRBD1, 5 bases. This CDR3 is 13 amino acids long. V was pared by 6 bases and J by 7 bases, with 15 bases between. Germline CDR1 is SGHVS and CDR2 is FQNEAQ. The full variable domain, completed using reference TRBV7-8 and TRBJ1-1, is GAGVSQSPRYKVAKRGQDVALRCDPISGHVSLFWYQQALGQGPEFLTYFQNEAQLDKSGLPSDRFFAERPEGSVSTLKIQRTQQEDSAVYLCASSLQTGHEAFFGQGTRLTVV.

This clonotype was recorded once. The chain employs TRBV2 and TRBJ1-6; perhaps TRBD1 as D (5 bases). With 4 bases removed from V and 7 bases from J, the gap between germline ends came to 8 bases. Germline values: CDR1 SNHLY, CDR2 FYNNEI. The CDR3 loop spans 13 amino acids. CDR3 amino acids: CASSAGRNSPLHF. The CDR3 coding sequence is TGTGCCAGCAGTGCAGGGAGGAATTCACCCCTCCACTTT.

This clonotype has ten or more counts. J is TRBJ1-5 and V is TRBV28; no definite D call. CDR1 is MDHEN and CDR2 is SYDVKM in the germline V gene. There are 14 residues in the CDR3. The V end lost 7 bases, the J end lost 1 base, and 11 bases lay between the germline ends. This CDR3 reads CASKKAGSNQPQHF. In DNA form, the CDR3 reads TGTGCCAGCAAAAAGGCGGGGAGCAATCAGCCCCAGCATTTT. The variable domain in full, with the rest retrieved from reference TRBV28 and TRBJ1-5, is DVKVTQSSRYLVKRTGEKVFLECVQDMDHENMFWYRQDPGLGLRLIYFSYDVKMKEKGDIPEGYSVSREKKERFSLILESASTNQTSMYLCASKKAGSNQPQHFGDGTRLSIL.

This clonotype occurred a few times. This sequence joins TRBV5-1 and TRBJ2-1, with TRBD2 matching over 13 bases. V lost 0 bases and J lost 10; bases outside the gene matches: 4. The CDR3 has 15 amino acids. Per the germline V gene, CDR1 is SGHRS and CDR2 is YFSETQ. In DNA, the CDR3 is TGCGCCAGCAGCTTGGGACTAGCGGGAGGTTGGGAGCAGTTCTTC. Its translation: CASSLGLAGGWEQFF.

The rearrangement joins TRBV5-5 to TRBJ2-7; 13 nucleotides match TRBD2. J lost 6 bases, V lost 4 bases, and 7 bases had no gene match. Germline values: CDR1 SGHKS, CDR2 YYEKEE (reference sequence). This CDR3 spans 15 amino acids. CDR3 loop: CASSIRTSGSSEQYF. In DNA form, the CDR3 reads TGTGCCAGCAGCATAAGGACTAGCGGGAGTTCCGAGCAGTACTTC.

This chain joins TRBV6-2 or TRBV6-3 and TRBJ2-7, with TRBD2 identical over 7 bases. Germline values: CDR1 MNHEY, CDR2 SVGEGT. This CDR3 region has 11 residues. J was trimmed by 5 bases and V by 6 bases; bases with no gene match: 1. The CDR3 sequence: CASSGGNEQYF. The DNA for the CDR3 is TGTGCCAGCAGCGGGGGGAACGAGCAGTACTTC.

The J gene is TRBJ2-1, the V gene TRBV20-1; 8 nucleotides line up with TRBD1. The CDR3 is 15 amino acids. Germline values: CDR1 DFQATT, CDR2 SNEGSKA (reference sequence). After removal of 1 base from V and 4 bases from J, the junction contained 6 bases not matched to a gene. In DNA form, the CDR3 reads TGCAGTGCTAGAGCCCGGGACAGGCCTTACAATGAGCAGTTCTTC. Residues: CSARARDRPYNEQFF.

This sequence joins TRBV7-2 and TRBJ1-1; D call uncertain. There are 15 residues in the CDR3. Germline V gene sequence: CDR1 SGHTA, CDR2 FQGNSA. Between the trimmed V and J ends, which lost 4 bases and 1 base, there was a span of 13 bases. The CDR3 here is CASSYVGRTNTEAFF. CDR3 nucleotide sequence: TGTGCCAGCAGCTACGTGGGCAGAACGAACACTGAAGCTTTCTTT.

The chain couples TRBV18 to TRBJ1-1, with D unclear. Germline values: CDR1 KGHSH, CDR2 LQKENI. The CDR3 is 14 amino acids. V lost 3 bases to trimming and J lost 3 bases, with 11 bases between them. Here the CDR3 reads CASSPGTEYTEAFF. The DNA for the CDR3 is TGTGCCAGCTCACCGGGTACAGAATACACTGAAGCTTTCTTT.

This clonotype was recorded a few times. The chain couples TRBV18 to TRBJ2-7; D unresolved. From germline, CDR1 is KGHSH and CDR2 LQKENI. V shed 6 bases and J shed 5 bases, with 17 bases lying between them. The CDR3 runs to 14 residues. CDR3 residues: CASSASVLGNEQYF. CDR3 nucleotide sequence: TGTGCCAGCTCTGCCTCGGTGTTAGGGAACGAGCAGTACTTC.

The chain carries TRBV7-9 and TRBJ2-3, with D perhaps TRBD1 or TRBD2 (5 bases each). Trimming took off 2 bases at V and 3 bases at J, with 18 bases between the two ends. This CDR3 is built from 17 residues. CDR1 and CDR2 (germline): SEHNR, FQNEAQ (reference sequence). CDR3 loop: CASSLPLGGRDTDTQYF. CDR3 bases: TGTGCCAGCAGCTTACCGTTAGGAGGCAGGGATACAGATACGCAGTATTTT. The entire variable domain, with the rest obtained from reference TRBV7-9 and TRBJ2-3, is as follows: DTGVSQNPRHKITKRGQNVTFRCDPISEHNRLYWYRQTLGQGPEFLTYFQNEAQLEKSRLLSDRFSAERPKGSFSTLEIQRTEQGDSAMYLCASSLPLGGRDTDTQYFGPGTRLTVL.

The chain uses TRBV4-3 and TRBJ2-3; TRBD2 matches 10 bases. The length of the CDR3 is 17 residues. With V trimmed by 5 bases and J by 4 bases, 12 bases remained unmatched. Germline CDR1 is LGHNA and CDR2 is YSLEER. Here the CDR3 reads CASSAQGEREGADTQYF. As DNA, the CDR3 is TGCGCCAGCAGCGCCCAGGGGGAGCGGGAGGGCGCAGATACGCAGTATTTT.

The rearrangement joins TRBV6-2 or TRBV6-3 to TRBJ2-1; no definite D call. V was cut by 2 bases and J by 4 bases, with 6 bases left in between. Germline CDR1 and CDR2: MNHEY and SVGEGT. This CDR3 has 13 residues. The CDR3 region is CASSYGLYNEQFF. CDR3 nucleotide sequence: TGTGCCAGCAGTTACGGTTTATACAATGAGCAGTTCTTC.

This CDR3 is CASSLNRANTGELFF. CDR3 DNA sequence: TGTGCCAGCAGTCTTAACCGGGCGAACACCGGGGAGCTGTTTTTT. The V gene is TRBV12-3 or TRBV12-4, the J gene TRBJ2-2; D call uncertain. The V end was cut by 5 bases, the J end by 0 bases, with 10 bases between. This CDR3 is 15 amino acids long.

This chain connects TRBV10-3 to TRBJ1-2; D gene unclear. Between the trimmed V and J ends, which lost 4 bases and 8 bases, there was a span of 14 bases. This CDR3 has 13 residues. Germline V gives CDR1 ENHRY, CDR2 SYGVKD. Here the CDR3 DNA reads TGTGCCATCAGTGGGACTTCGGACTTGGGCTACACCTTC. It encodes CAISGTSDLGYTF.

This clonotype occurred once. The V and J genes are TRBV13 and TRBJ1-2; 7 nucleotides align to TRBD1. Germline lookup yields CDR1 PRHDT and CDR2 FYEKMQ (reference sequence). J gave up 2 bases and V 5 bases, and 11 bases lay outside the gene matches. The CDR3 loop spans 16 amino acids. DNA for the CDR3: TGTGCCAGCAGCCCGACGAAGGGACAGATCAACTATGGCTACACCTTC. It specifies CASSPTKGQINYGYTF.

V gene TRBV7-9 combines with J gene TRBJ2-1; 8 positions match TRBD1. The V and J ends lost 5 bases and 2 bases, in that order; junction bases with no gene match: 11. The CDR3 loop spans 17 amino acids. The V gene's germline CDR1 is SEHNR and CDR2 FQNEAQ (reference sequence). The CDR3 loop is CASSTRTQGDPYNEQFF. In DNA, the CDR3 is TGTGCCAGCAGCACCCGTACACAGGGGGACCCCTACAATGAGCAGTTCTTC. Variable domain in full (rest from reference TRBV7-9 and TRBJ2-1): DTGVSQNPRHKITKRGQNVTFRCDPISEHNRLYWYRQTLGQGPEFLTYFQNEAQLEKSRLLSDRFSAERPKGSFSTLEIQRTEQGDSAMYLCASSTRTQGDPYNEQFFGPGTRLTVL.

This clonotype was seen a few times. This sequence joins TRBV6-5 and TRBJ2-1, with 13 positions matching TRBD2. Germline CDR1 is MNHEY and CDR2 is SVGAGI. This CDR3 is 15 amino acids long. V lost 4 bases, J lost 8 bases, and 5 bases stayed unmatched. The chain's CDR3 is CASSSLAGGSDEQFF. The CDR3, as DNA: TGTGCCAGCAGTTCACTAGCGGGGGGGAGCGATGAGCAGTTCTTC.